The source of this T cell receptor beta chain is a study of metastatic and nonmetastatic thyroid tumors (dated by TCRdb to the early 2020s). At the level of the whole study: For patients with malignant and with benign thyroid disease, the researchers compared repertoires between peripheral blood samples and tumor or nodule tissue samples. The research as a whole found: In both blood and tumor samples, TCR beta diversity was reported to be significantly higher in malignant tumors than in benign nodules.

Library preparation used PCR. Sequenced on an Illumina HiSeq 4000. High-throughput sequencing was used to profile the TCR beta-chain CDR3 region of each patient. The original methods were these. The researchers built a classifier to tell apart papillary thyroid cancer patients with distant metastasis, based on CDR3 differences among clinicopathological groups. To measure repertoire diversity the researchers used the Shannon index, while the Morisita-Horn index served to gauge how similar the tumor and blood repertoires were. TCRdb trimmed the raw reads at Q25, called clones with MiXCR and kept productive beta chains. These V and J calls derive from TCRdb rather than the authors' analysis. For this sample the table gives 25,000 to 30,000 clones, of which roughly 23% were detected only once. Of the sample, approximately 14% is held by the ten largest clones. Relative to its sample, this clone is medium-sized (0.01 to 0.1%). Its antigen is unknown. No much larger clone exists at a distance of one base, and base qualities are not known.

Per the germline V gene (reference sequence), WNHNN is the CDR1 and SYGVQD is the CDR2. The CDR3 covers 15 residues, taking in both the cysteine and the phenylalanine. CDR3 DNA only is kept here, 45 bases in frame from base 1. Trimming removed 5 bases from V and 4 bases from J, leaving 18 bases between the germline ends. None of the patients had been given any treatment before thyroid surgery. Using T-cell receptor beta sequencing, the study looked back at clinical samples from patients collected from the early 2010s to the late 2010s. The V and J genes are TRBV10-1 and TRBJ2-7; the D gene is perhaps TRBD1 or TRBD2, as each covers 5 bases. The specimen sequenced was blood. The TCR originated in a female donor with papillary thyroid cancer or a benign thyroid nodule (not recorded which). Some clones in this sample may be carry-over from other donors' samples. The sequence in DNA is TGCGCCAGCAGTAAGAGGGACGGTGAGAGATACGAGCAGTACTTC. Translated, this gives CASSKRDGERYEQYF.